These 5 T cell receptor beta chains originate from one sample sequenced in a study of T-cell reconstitution after alpha-beta-depleted transplantation in children. As it was prepared, the TCRbeta library received unique molecular identifiers. TCRdb redid the calling of the PCR reads with MiXCR, one entry per CDR3 protein. Here the sample spans about 70,000 distinct CDR3 sequences, approximately 11% being singletons. The sample was PBMCs, taken before TCRalphabeta/CD19-depleted stem cell transplant. These receptors all stem from a boy between 10 and 17 years old with acute myeloid leukemia, due to receive a stem cell transplant.

The table lists this clonotype with many counts. The chain is built from TRBV12-3 or TRBV12-4 and TRBJ1-6; no clear D. Trimming cost V 6 bases and J 7 bases, with 10 bases left between them. The CDR3 contains 13 residues. The DNA of the CDR3 is TGTGCCAGCAGAGGCAGCGTGAATTCACCCCTCCACTTT. The encoded protein is CASRGSVNSPLHF.

This clonotype was observed at least ten times. The chain couples TRBV7-2 to TRBJ2-1, with D possibly being TRBD2 (5 bases). The CDR3 runs to 13 residues. In germline, CDR1 is SGHTA, CDR2 FQGNSA. Trimming left V 1 base short and J 10 bases short, with 11 bases between. CDR3 DNA: TGTGCCAGCAGCTTAGGTCTAGCTCCAGAGCAGTTCTTC. It yields the protein CASSLGLAPEQFF.

This clonotype was recorded many times. The rearrangement uses TRBV6-1 and TRBJ2-7; TRBD1 is a possible D gene (6 bases). Germline CDR1 is MNHNS and CDR2 is SASEGT. V was cut by 6 bases and J by 2 bases, with 14 bases left in between. This CDR3 is 14 amino acids long. Here the CDR3 DNA reads TGTGCCAGCAGGGACGTAGGGGGTGCCTACGAGCAGTACTTC. As protein: CASRDVGGAYEQYF.

The chain uses TRBV20-1 and TRBJ2-5, with 9 positions matching TRBD2. The CDR3 totals 15 residues. With V trimmed by 4 bases and J by 1 base, 7 bases remained unmatched. Germline V gene sequence: CDR1 DFQATT, CDR2 SNEGSKA (reference sequence). Here the CDR3 DNA reads TGCAGTGCTACGAGAGCGGGAGGCCGCCAAGAGACCCAGTACTTC. Translating gives CSATRAGGRQETQYF.

There are many counts of this clonotype. The rearrangement joins TRBV29-1 to TRBJ1-1; no clear D. The V end lost 5 bases, the J end lost 0 bases, and 16 bases lay between the germline ends. Germline loops: CDR1 SQVTM, CDR2 ANQGSEA. This CDR3 is 15 amino acids long. CDR3 protein: CSVLVPFSMNTEAFF. The CDR3 DNA is TGCAGCGTTCTGGTTCCATTCTCCATGAACACTGAAGCTTTCTTT.